The next 15 T cell receptor beta chains were all read from a single sample in a study of post-analysis software for immune sequencing data. Study-level points and caveats: A few TRBV segments were significantly more frequent in patients than in controls. TRBV5-6, TRBV5-1 and TRBV20-1 were among these segments.

Unique molecular identifiers had been added to the TCR beta cDNA libraries. One entry per CDR3 protein results from TCRdb running MiXCR on the PCR reads. The repertoire consists of about 540,000 distinct CDR3 sequences, with 30% to 40% occurring once and the leading ten covering approximately 6%. No antigen is known for these receptors. Sequenced material: blood. The receptors stem from a girl between 2 and 17 years old with multiple sclerosis.

Notes on this clonotype: Given a much more abundant clone one base away, this may be a read error. The rearrangement joins TRBV18 to TRBJ2-5, with D perhaps matching TRBD1 (5 bases). This CDR3 is 16 amino acids long. CDR1 KGHSH and CDR2 LQKENI come from the germline V gene. Trimming removed 3 bases from V and 11 bases from J, with 25 bases in between. This CDR3 is CASSPLGPSRNNEQYF. In DNA form, the CDR3 reads TGTGCCAGCTCACCCCTGGGGCCAAGTCGGAACAATGAGCAGTACTTC. The whole variable domain, remainder taken from reference TRBV18 and TRBJ2-5, is NAGVMQNPRHLVRRRGQEARLRCSPMKGHSHVYWYRQLPEEGLKFMVYLQKENIIDESGMPKERFSAEFPKEGPSILRIQQVVRGDSAAYFCASSPLGPSRNNEQYFGPGTRLLVL.

The rearrangement joins TRBV5-6 to TRBJ2-3, with D possibly matching TRBD2 (5 bases). CDR1 and CDR2 (germline): SGHDT, YYEEEE. This CDR3 contains 15 residues. V lost 4 bases, J lost 4 bases, and 16 bases lay in between. CDR3: CASSLMEGLPDTQYF. CDR3 in DNA: TGTGCCAGCAGCCTGATGGAAGGACTCCCAGATACGCAGTATTTT.

CDR3 amino acids: CASSLMAGPSGYNEQFF. The DNA of the CDR3 is TGTGCCAGCAGCTTAATGGCAGGACCTTCGGGATACAATGAGCAGTTCTTC. The rearrangement uses TRBV7-3 and TRBJ2-1, with a possible D match to TRBD2 (5 bases). Trimming took off 1 base at V and 4 bases at J, with 17 bases between the two ends. This CDR3 spans 17 amino acids. Germline-derived CDR1 and CDR2 are SGHTA and FQGTGA.

With respect to this clonotype: Mismatch with germline at one junction end may stem from a read error. This rearrangement joins TRBV11-2 to TRBJ2-5, with D perhaps TRBD2 (6 bases). Per germline, CDR1 SGHAT and CDR2 FQNNGV. The CDR3 runs to 14 residues. CDR3: CAGSLVGLKETQYF. CDR3 nucleotides: TGTGCCGGCAGCTTAGTGGGACTTAAAGAGACCCAGTACTTC.

J is TRBJ1-2 and V is TRBV29-1, with D uncertain. Trimming took off 4 bases at V and 3 bases at J, with 12 bases between the two ends. The V gene's germline CDR1 is SQVTM and CDR2 ANQGSEA. CDR3 size: 13 residues. The CDR3 sequence: CSVGLDKYYGYTF. The CDR3 DNA is TGCAGCGTTGGGCTAGACAAGTACTATGGCTACACCTTC. Filled out from reference TRBV29-1 and TRBJ1-2, the complete variable domain reads SAVISQKPSRDICQRGTSLTIQCQVDSQVTMMFWYRQQPGQSLTLIATANQGSEATYESGFVIDKFPISRPNLTFSTLTVSNMSPEDSSIYLCSVGLDKYYGYTFGSGTRLTVV.

The chain is built from TRBV28 and TRBJ2-1, with a weak D call TRBD2 (6 bases). Germline CDR1 reads MDHEN; CDR2 reads SYDVKM. Between the trimmed V and J ends, which lost 5 bases and 0 bases, there was a span of 14 bases. The CDR3 length is 16 residues. As DNA, the CDR3 is TGTGCCAGCAGTCCCCCAACTAGCCTCTCCTACAATGAGCAGTTCTTC. It translates to CASSPPTSLSYNEQFF.

The chain employs TRBV29-1 and TRBJ1-1; D not resolved. The CDR3 consists of 10 residues. Trimming took off 6 bases at V and 5 bases at J, with 7 bases between the two ends. Germline CDR1 SQVTM, CDR2 ANQGSEA. The CDR3 region has the DNA TGCAGCGTCGGGCAGACTGAAGCTTTCTTT. It is translated as CSVGQTEAFF.

This clonotype was seen a few times. The chain has TRBV5-5 and TRBJ1-4; no reliable D call. This CDR3 comprises 15 residues. Trimming pared 4 bases from V and 7 bases from J, leaving 17 bases between. Germline CDR1 SGHKS, CDR2 YYEKEE (reference sequence). Here the CDR3 reads CASSPEATGGEKLFF. The CDR3 coding sequence is TGTGCCAGCAGCCCGGAGGCTACTGGAGGTGAAAAACTGTTTTTT.

The chain has TRBV5-6 and TRBJ2-7; TRBD2 is a possible D gene (7 bases). The closer fit of TRBJ2-5 to the DNA end suggests the J call may be wrong. CDR1 SGHDT and CDR2 YYEEEE come from the germline V gene. The CDR3 contains 12 residues. CDR3 sequence: CASWRGPGTQYF. CDR3 bases: TGTGCCAGCTGGCGGGGGCCAGGGACCCAGTACTTC.

V gene TRBV28 combines with J gene TRBJ2-3; D may be TRBD2 (5 bases). From germline, CDR1 is MDHEN and CDR2 SYDVKM. The ends were cut back, 2 bases at V and 7 bases at J, with 7 bases in the middle. This CDR3 comprises 12 residues. CDR3 in DNA: TGTGCCAGCAGTTTAACGGGGAATACGCAGTATTTT. This translates into CASSLTGNTQYF.

The chain has TRBV2 and TRBJ2-6; D is unclear. The germline V gene encodes CDR1 SNHLY and CDR2 FYNNEI. This CDR3 spans 16 amino acids. V dropped 5 bases and J dropped 0 bases, with 11 bases sitting between them. This chain's CDR3 is CASSYDGRSGANVLTF. DNA for the CDR3: TGTGCCAGCAGTTACGACGGTCGCTCTGGGGCCAACGTCCTGACTTTC.

This clonotype was detected a few times. The genes are TRBV5-6 and TRBJ2-1, with D possibly being TRBD1 (6 bases). Trimming shortened V by 9 bases and J by 7 bases, and 20 bases separated the two germline ends. The V gene's germline CDR1 is SGHDT and CDR2 YYEEEE. The CDR3 length is 14 residues. CDR3 in DNA: TGTGCCACCGGCCAGGGACCTAGGGGGAATGAGCAGTTCTTC. Translating it yields CATGQGPRGNEQFF.

V and J are TRBV5-1 and TRBJ2-1; perhaps TRBD2 as D (5 bases). The CDR3 runs 15 residues. Germline assignment: CDR1 SGHRS and CDR2 YFSETQ. Trimming pared 7 bases from V and 1 base from J, leaving 15 bases between. Here the CDR3 reads CASSSASGSYNEQFF. As DNA, the CDR3 is TGCGCCAGCTCCTCCGCGAGCGGTTCCTACAATGAGCAGTTCTTC.

In this sample, this clonotype turned up a few times. This chain joins TRBV24-1 and TRBJ1-5; D ambiguous. The CDR3 is 12 residues long. In germline, CDR1 is KGHDR, CDR2 SFDVKD. Between the trimmed V and J ends, which lost 5 bases and 5 bases, there was a span of 6 bases. The CDR3 region has the DNA TGTGCCACCAGTGGGGAGGATCAGCCCCAGCATTTT. Translating gives CATSGEDQPQHF.

This clonotype was observed a handful of times. The CDR3 DNA follows: TGCAGTGCTGAGAGGGGGGACTATGGCTACACCTTC. Translating it yields CSAERGDYGYTF. This chain connects TRBV20-1 to TRBJ1-2; a possible D gene is TRBD1 (6 bases). The CDR3 totals 12 residues. Trimming shortened V by 5 bases and J by 3 bases, and 10 bases separated the two germline ends. Germline lookup yields CDR1 DFQATT and CDR2 SNEGSKA (reference sequence).